Included here is one T cell receptor beta chain sequence, with context. The antigen it recognizes is unknown. No base quality information exists; no much larger clone differs at one position. This entry comes from a study of blood T cell repertoires in COVID-19 (dated by TCRdb to the early 2020s). Background on the whole study: Samples from collaborators originated in the United States, Italy and Spain and spanned both the acute and convalescent phases of COVID-19. The prospective study material was composed of cDNA or gDNA derived from T cells, B-cell-depleted T cells, or PBMCs. The dataset comprised deeply sampled blood TCRbeta repertoires from subjects exposed to, actively infected with, or recovered from COVID-19. The repertoires were released in a freely available public database intended as a resource for research on the immune response to SARS-CoV-2. Samples came from the ongoing ImmuneRACE study (first 160 participants) plus 1,254 subjects from 6 global collaborators. Nearly every sample came with metadata listing a de-identified subject ID, COVID-19 status, age in years and sex. Where available, HLA class I and class II types were obtained from metadata supplied by the sample provider rather than from assay-based typing.

Broader findings and caveats from the paper: The amount of clinical and demographic metadata varied by source and participant and was provided uncurated.

The germline V gene encodes CDR1 MNHEY and CDR2 SVGEGT. The V end loses 3 bases and the J end loses 2 bases, and a stretch of 17 bases separates them. The CDR3 goes from the cysteine to the phenylalanine over 17 residues. The kept DNA is CDR3 alone, 51 bases in frame from the first base. One collaborating source in Seattle enrolled patients during active infection and followed them longitudinally through the course of disease. Each collaborating institution followed its own protocols to collect whole blood in K2EDTA tubes. For TCRbeta analysis, collaborator samples were shipped as frozen whole blood, as isolated PBMCs, or as DNA extracted from either sample type. TCRbeta CDR3 regions were amplified from genomic DNA by means of the immunoSEQ Assay, a bias-controlled multiplex PCR. The original pipeline was this. The number of nucleated cells in each sample was estimated from the amplification of reference gene primers within the assay. To quantify the absolute abundance of each unique TCRbeta CDR3 rearrangement, sequence reads were collapsed and filtered. Productive Simpson clonality was computed per sample as the square root of Simpson's diversity index over productive rearrangements. TCRdb's version of the immuneACCESS table is confined to in-frame rearrangements and falls short of the full clone set. An unresolved V gene accounts for under half of the shortfall where checked; the remainder is of unknown origin. The V and J calls and the clone size are those of that table, but D and trimming were determined from the DNA. Within this sample are roughly 70,000 clones, with roughly 80% of them counted one time only. The top ten hold 14% to 15% of the sample.

This sequence originates from a man in his sixties with COVID-19, enrolled during active disease. The chain is made from TRBV6-2 or TRBV6-3 and TRBJ2-4, with TRBD1 tentatively as D gene (5 bases match). Sequenced input: peripheral blood. For the CDR3, the sequence is CASSYGAWSAPKNIQYF. Read as DNA, the sequence is TGTGCCAGCAGTTATGGGGCTTGGAGCGCCCCCAAAAACATTCAGTACTTC.